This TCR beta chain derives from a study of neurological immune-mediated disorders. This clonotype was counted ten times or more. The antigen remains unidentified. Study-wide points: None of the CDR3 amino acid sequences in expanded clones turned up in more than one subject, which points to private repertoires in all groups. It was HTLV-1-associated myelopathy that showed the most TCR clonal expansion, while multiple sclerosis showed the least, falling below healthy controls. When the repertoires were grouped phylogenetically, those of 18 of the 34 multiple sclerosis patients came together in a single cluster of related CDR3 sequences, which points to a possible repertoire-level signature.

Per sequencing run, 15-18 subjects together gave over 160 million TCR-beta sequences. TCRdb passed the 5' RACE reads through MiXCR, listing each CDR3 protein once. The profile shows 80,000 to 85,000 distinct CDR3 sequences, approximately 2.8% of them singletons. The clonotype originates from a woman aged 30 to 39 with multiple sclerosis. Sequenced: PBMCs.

The CDR3 bases are TGCGCCAGCGCCGACGAACGGACGGATGAAAAACTGTTTTTT. This codes for CASADERTDEKLFF. The chain couples TRBV4-3 to TRBJ1-4; the D is unclear. Trimming cost V 8 bases and J 6 bases, with 16 bases left between them. Per the germline V gene, CDR1 is LGHNA and CDR2 is YSLEER. The CDR3 is 14 residues long.